The clone carrying this TCR beta chain was counted only a few times. A second PCR, run for about 6 to 12 cycles, used a sample-barcoded 5' primer plus a J-beta primer mix. TCRdb itself ran the 5' RACE reads through MiXCR, one entry per CDR3 protein. Among 600,000 to 850,000 distinct CDR3 sequences listed, around 25% were seen once. The data derive from a study of blood T cells in healthy people across ages. Turning to the study itself: Researchers report that template switching captured about one barcoded beta molecule per two T cells.

Aged roughly 6 to 90, donors were systemically healthy Caucasians from Russia. The V gene's germline CDR1 is MNHNY and CDR2 SVGAGI (reference sequence). The CDR3 loop spans 15 amino acids. The sample was also reused in another study, on T cells of mothers and their children. In that study: A few healthy Caucasian mothers gave samples, and so did their six children.

This receptor was taken from a boy aged 5 to 17 in good health. Material: blood. V and J are TRBV6-6 and TRBJ2-5; 8 bases fit TRBD1. The J call may not be correct, given that the DNA end is closer to TRBJ2-7. The CDR3 sequence is CASSYGDRTTYEQYF. The CDR3, as DNA: TGTGCCAGCAGTTACGGGGACAGGACGACCTACGAGCAGTACTTC.